The sequence of this T cell receptor beta chain was determined in a study of T cells in Graves' hyperthyroidism and ophthalmopathy. Study-level results: Blood also contained most expanded thyroid clonotypes above 0.001.

The germline V gene has CDR1 SGHRS and CDR2 YFSETQ. This CDR3 is built from 16 residues. Trimming left V 0 bases short and J 1 base short, with 11 bases between. From RNA transcripts, TCR beta CDR3 regions were amplified. The TCR CDR3 first-round RT-PCR relied on the HTBI primer set. Each CDR3 protein gets one entry after TCRdb re-called the multiplex PCR reads with MiXCR. Of around 620,000 distinct CDR3 sequences in the sample, 35% to 55% were seen once. This clonotype was observed many times. Its antigen is unidentified. Sequenced input: peripheral blood or thyroid tissue (not recorded which). The J gene is TRBJ1-3, the V gene TRBV5-1; D call uncertain. The origin of this receptor is an adult woman with Graves' disease, either hyperthyroidism or ophthalmopathy (not recorded which). The chain's CDR3 is CASSLGRTPSGNTIYF. CDR3 in DNA: TGCGCCAGCAGCTTGGGGAGGACCCCATCTGGAAACACCATATATTTT.